This TCR beta chain emerged from a study of T cell responses to AZD1222 COVID-19 vaccine. This clone was detected only once. Only in-frame clones appear in the TCRdb table, and some are missing; sequencing was by immunoSEQ multiplex PCR. Among 90,000 to 95,000 clones, 91% were seen once, and the ten largest hold more than 6.5%. Germline CDR1 and CDR2: MDHEN and SYDVKM. Trimming cost V 1 base and J 9 bases; bases outside gene matches: 6. This CDR3 is built from 15 residues. The chain employs TRBV28 and TRBJ1-6, with TRBD1 identical over 7 bases. This receptor was taken from an adult in good health. The starting material was peripheral blood, obtained on day 0 of AZD1222 vaccination. The CDR3 DNA is TGTGCCAGCAGTTTATCCTGGACAGGACGTTCACCCCTCCACTTT. This encodes CASSLSWTGRSPLHF.